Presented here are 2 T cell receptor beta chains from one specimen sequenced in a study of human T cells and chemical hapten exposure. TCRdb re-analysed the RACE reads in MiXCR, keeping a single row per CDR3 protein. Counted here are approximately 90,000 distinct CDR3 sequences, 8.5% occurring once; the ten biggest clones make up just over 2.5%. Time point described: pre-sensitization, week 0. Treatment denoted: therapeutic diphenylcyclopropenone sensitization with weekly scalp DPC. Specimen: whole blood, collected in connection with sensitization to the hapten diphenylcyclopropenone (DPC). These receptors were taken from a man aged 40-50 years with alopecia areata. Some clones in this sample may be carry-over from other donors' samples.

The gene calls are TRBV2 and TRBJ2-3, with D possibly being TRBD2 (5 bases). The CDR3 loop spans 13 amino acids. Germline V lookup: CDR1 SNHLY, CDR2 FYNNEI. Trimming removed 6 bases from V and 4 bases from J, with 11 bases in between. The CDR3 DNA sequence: TGTGCCAGCAGGAGGCGGGCCTCAGATACGCAGTATTTT. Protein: CASRRRASDTQYF.

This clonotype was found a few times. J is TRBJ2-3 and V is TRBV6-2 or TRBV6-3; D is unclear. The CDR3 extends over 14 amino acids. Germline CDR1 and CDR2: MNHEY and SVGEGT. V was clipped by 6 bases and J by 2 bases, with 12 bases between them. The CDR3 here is CASSLSPVTDTQYF. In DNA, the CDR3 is TGTGCCAGCAGCCTAAGCCCAGTCACAGATACGCAGTATTTT.